These T cell receptor beta chains were read from a single sample in a study of cytomegalovirus exposure and HLA in healthy donors. Method: immunoSEQ multiplex PCR; TCRdb's copy keeps in-frame clones and lacks some. The table has 95,000 to 150,000 clones, 73% seen once. The sample consisted of PBMCs. Receptor source: a woman in her thirties or forties in good health and CMV-seronegative. Each CDR3 is given with its conserved first and last residue. A D gene is named only where the DNA matches it firmly. Part of the rows lack a size; the others show once, few, many or a class for expanded clones.

TRBJ2-7,-,TRBV5-1,-,CASSLAAGKAHEQYF,TGCGCCAGCAGCTTGGCCGCAGGGAAGGCCCACGAGCAGTACTTC
TRBJ2-7,TRBD1,TRBV28,once,CASSTPGQGEYEQYF,TGTGCCAGCAGTACCCCGGGACAGGGGGAATACGAGCAGTACTTC
TRBJ2-3,TRBD2,TRBV28,few,CASSLTSGTPSTDTQYF,TGTGCCAGCAGTTTAACTAGCGGGACTCCTAGCACAGATACGCAGTATTTT
TRBJ2-7,TRBD1,TRBV9,-,CASSVEATGWRGEQYF,TGTGCCAGCAGCGTAGAAGCGACAGGGTGGCGAGGCGAGCAGTACTTC
TRBJ1-1,-,TRBV5-1,-,CASSWVAGPNTEAFF,TGCGCCAGCAGCTGGGTCGCGGGGCCGAACACTGAAGCTTTCTTT
TRBJ1-2,TRBD1,TRBV5-1,-,CASSADRAGYTF,TGCGCCAGCAGTGCGGACAGGGCTGGCTACACCTTC
TRBJ2-7,TRBD1,TRBV10-3,-,CAISEGRGDRAPPYF,TGTGCCATCAGTGAGGGAAGGGGGGACAGGGCTCCTCCGTACTTC
TRBJ2-1,-,TRBV5-1,-,CASSIGTPNNEQFF,TGCGCCAGCAGCATCGGGACTCCGAACAATGAGCAGTTCTTC
TRBJ2-1,TRBD2,TRBV5-1,-,CASSLPLAGGGLGEQFF,TGCGCCAGCAGCCTACCACTAGCGGGGGGTGGTTTAGGTGAGCAGTTCTTC
TRBJ2-2,-,TRBV19,-,CASRHGLGMIEAGELFF,TGTGCCAGTAGGCACGGCCTCGGGATGATTGAGGCCGGGGAGCTGTTTTTT
TRBJ2-2,-,TRBV19,few,CAAKRVFGTPGNTGELFF,TGTGCCGCTAAGAGAGTTTTCGGGACTCCAGGGAACACCGGGGAGCTGTTTTTT
TRBJ2-3,-,TRBV2,few,CASSIRRDVPHTQYF,TGTGCCAGCAGTATACGGCGGGATGTTCCCCATACGCAGTATTTT
TRBJ2-1,TRBD2,TRBV27,-,CASSSSGGATYNEQFF,TGTGCCAGCAGTTCTAGCGGGGGCGCAACCTACAATGAGCAGTTCTTC
TRBJ2-7,-,TRBV28,-,CASSFQGMEQYF,TGTGCCAGCAGTTTTCAGGGGATGGAGCAGTACTTC
TRBJ2-5,-,TRBV6-1,-,CASSEGWATQETQYF,TGTGCCAGCAGTGAAGGGTGGGCTACTCAAGAGACCCAGTACTTC
TRBJ2-1,TRBD2,TRBV5-1,-,CASSWGLAGGDVNEQFF,TGCGCCAGCAGCTGGGGACTAGCGGGAGGGGACGTAAATGAGCAGTTCTTC
TRBJ1-5,TRBD1,TRBV19,-,CASSPWTGGHQPQHF,TGTGCCAGTAGTCCTTGGACAGGGGGCCATCAGCCCCAGCATTTT
TRBJ1-1,-,TRBV14,-,CASSLSGGTEAFF,TGTGCCAGCAGCCTGAGCGGGGGCACTGAAGCTTTCTTT
TRBJ1-6,-,TRBV25-1,-,CASSESSEYSPLHF,TGTGCCAGCAGTGAATCTTCGGAGTATTCACCCCTCCACTTT
TRBJ1-2,-,TRBV7-8,-,CASTTDFYGYTF,TGTGCCAGCACCACAGATTTCTATGGCTACACCTTC
TRBJ2-2,-,TRBV7-9,-,CASSPRSSGINTGELFF,TGTGCCAGCAGCCCAAGATCCAGCGGAATCAACACCGGGGAGCTGTTTTTT
TRBJ1-1,TRBD1,TRBV11-3,-,CASSFYRTGGTEAFF,TGTGCCAGCAGCTTTTATAGGACAGGGGGAACTGAAGCTTTCTTT
TRBJ2-5,TRBD2,TRBV7-6,-,CASSFRTSGSEQTQYF,TGTGCCAGCAGCTTCCGGACTAGCGGGAGTGAACAGACCCAGTACTTC
TRBJ1-6,TRBD1,TRBV7-9,-,CASSFGTADNSPLHF,TGTGCCAGCAGCTTCGGGACAGCTGATAATTCACCCCTCCACTTT
TRBJ1-2,-,TRBV2,-,CASSAGTTFGYTF,TGTGCCAGCAGTGCCGGGACAACTTTCGGCTACACCTTC
TRBJ1-6,-,TRBV16,few,CASSQQTADNSPLHF,TGTGCCAGCAGCCAACAGACGGCGGATAATTCACCCCTCCACTTT
TRBJ1-5,-,TRBV7-2,-,CASSSHHRPNQPQHF,TGTGCCAGCAGCTCACACCACAGGCCGAATCAGCCCCAGCATTTT
TRBJ2-7,TRBD1,TRBV4-3,-,CASSQEGQGDYEQYF,TGCGCCAGCAGCCAAGAGGGACAGGGCGACTACGAGCAGTACTTC
TRBJ2-1,-,TRBV11-2,-,CASSFTDNEQFF,TGTGCCAGCAGCTTTACGGACAATGAGCAGTTCTTC
TRBJ2-7,TRBD1,TRBV28,few,CASTYGTEGYEQYF,TGTGCCAGCACCTACGGGACAGAGGGCTACGAGCAGTACTTC
TRBJ2-4,-,TRBV2,-,CASRAEVSILAKNIQYF,TGTGCCAGCAGGGCTGAAGTCTCCATCCTAGCCAAAAACATTCAGTACTTC